This TCR beta chain was captured by sequencing in a study of cytomegalovirus exposure and HLA in healthy donors. Trimming cost V 1 base and J 0 bases; bases outside gene matches: 0. The CDR3 is 14 amino acids. The germline V gene has CDR1 SGHRS and CDR2 YFSETQ. Use of 60 Vbeta and 13 Jbeta primers characterized the PCR. The repertoire was sequenced with immunoSEQ multiplex PCR; TCRdb's copy has only in-frame clones and lacks some. This sample has under 150,000 clones; about 80% occur once, and the top ten carry roughly 3%. This receptor was taken from a male donor in good health and CMV-seronegative. The sample consisted of PBMCs. The chain carries TRBV5-1 and TRBJ1-1, with 7 bases that match TRBD1. The CDR3: CASSLQGVNTEAFF. CDR3 nucleotides: TGCGCCAGCAGCTTGCAGGGGGTGAACACTGAAGCTTTCTTT.